The clone carrying this TCR beta chain was seen at least ten times. The antigen is undetermined. Every sequencing run produced over 190 million TCR-beta sequences that came from 15-18 subjects. TCRdb passed the 5' RACE reads through MiXCR, listing each CDR3 protein once. The sample has approximately 50,000 distinct CDR3 sequences, 10% seen once. These data originate in a study of neurological immune-mediated disorders. The study, taken as a whole, reports: None of the CDR3 amino acid sequences of expanded clones were shared across subjects, and this suggested private repertoires in all groups.

Germline CDR1 SGHAT, CDR2 FQNNGV. The CDR3 extends over 14 amino acids. With 4 bases removed from V and 10 bases from J, the gap between germline ends came to 17 bases. The sequenced sample was PBMCs. This clonotype originated in a man between 65 and 85 years old with HTLV-1-associated myelopathy (HAM/TSP). This chain links TRBV11-2 with TRBJ1-5; D gene ambiguous. CDR3 nucleotides: TGTGCCAGCAGCTCGCGACCGTCCGGTCTTCCCCAGCATTTT. Encoded protein: CASSSRPSGLPQHF. Full variable domain (missing parts from reference TRBV11-2 and TRBJ1-5): EAGVAQSPRYKIIEKRQSVAFWCNPISGHATLYWYQQILGQGPKLLIQFQNNGVVDDSQLPKDRFSAERLKGVDSTLKIQPAKLEDSAVYLCASSSRPSGLPQHFGDGTRLSIL.